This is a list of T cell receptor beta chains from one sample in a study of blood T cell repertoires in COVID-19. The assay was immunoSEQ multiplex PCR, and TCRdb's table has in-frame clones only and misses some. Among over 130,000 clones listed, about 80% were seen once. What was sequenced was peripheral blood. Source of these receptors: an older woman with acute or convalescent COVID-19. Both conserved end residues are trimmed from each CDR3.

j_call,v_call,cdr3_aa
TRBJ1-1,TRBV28,ASSLEGEGSTEAF
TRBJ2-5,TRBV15,ATSRAGETQY
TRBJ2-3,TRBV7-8,ASSSYWGGDTQY
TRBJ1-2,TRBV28,ASSSPRENYGYT
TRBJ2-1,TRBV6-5,ASRILQGAYNEQF
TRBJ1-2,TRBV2,ASSEVVNRPAGGYT
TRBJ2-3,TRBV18,ASSPWLASGSTDTQY
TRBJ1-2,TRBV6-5,ASSYGVNYGYT
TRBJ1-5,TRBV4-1,ASSHAGSFSNQPQH
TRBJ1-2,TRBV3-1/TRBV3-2,ASSRQGGYGYT
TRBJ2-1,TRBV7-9,ASSKGTTSSYNEQF
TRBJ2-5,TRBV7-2,ASGSPGQETQY
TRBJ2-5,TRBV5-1,ASSNGQVVETQY
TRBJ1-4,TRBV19,ASSTSGGPTNEKLF
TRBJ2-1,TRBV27,ASSPGSGSYNEQF
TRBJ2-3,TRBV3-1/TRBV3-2,ASSQAGVVSTQY
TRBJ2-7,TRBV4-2,ASSQEQREGRYEQY
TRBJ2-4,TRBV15,ATSRDSRGGDGIQY
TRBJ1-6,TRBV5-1,ASSLGGLQGVSPLH
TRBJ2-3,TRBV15,ATSRDTGDTQY
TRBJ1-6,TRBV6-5,ASSYQTQGRGSPLH
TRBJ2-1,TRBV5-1,ASTPGGPSYNEQF
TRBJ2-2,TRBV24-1,ATSDFDRGYTGELF
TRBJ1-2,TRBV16,ASTPDIRNYGYT
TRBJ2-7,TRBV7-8,ASSLVGGFYEQY
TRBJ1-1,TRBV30,AWRETGGTEAF
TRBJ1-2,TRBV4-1,ASSQGEGQALYGYT
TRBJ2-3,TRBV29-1,SVVSSGTDTQY
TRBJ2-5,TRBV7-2,ASSFQDKWETQY
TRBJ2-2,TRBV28,ASSLSGTSGNTGELF
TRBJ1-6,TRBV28,ASRSGQGNNSPLH
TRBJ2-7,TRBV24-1,ATSARDRVGEQY
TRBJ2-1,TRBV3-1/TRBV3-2,ASSQREGEQF
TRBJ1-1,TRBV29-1,SVVRGGNTEAF
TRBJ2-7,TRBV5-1,ASRDRVAYEQY
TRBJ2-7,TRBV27,ASKRDRGTYEQY
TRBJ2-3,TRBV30,AWSVSFSDTQY
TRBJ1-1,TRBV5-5,ASRTLPAEAF
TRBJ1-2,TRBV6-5,ASSPATVYGYT
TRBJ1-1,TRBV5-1,ASSLQGPGTEAF
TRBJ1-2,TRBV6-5,ASRETGREGYT
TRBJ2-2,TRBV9,ASSASRARGDTGELF
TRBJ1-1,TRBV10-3,AISGNTEAF
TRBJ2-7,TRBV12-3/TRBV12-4,ASSLPGTYEQY
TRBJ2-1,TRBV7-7,ASSLGGAGGPYNEQF
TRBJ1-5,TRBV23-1,ASSHGGGGRNQPQH
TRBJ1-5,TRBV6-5,ASRKNSGGNQPQH
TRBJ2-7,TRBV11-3,ASSFLSPSQSGEQY
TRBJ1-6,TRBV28,ASSLPTAVRSPLH
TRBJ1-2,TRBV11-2,ASSLNQNNYGYT